This T cell receptor (beta chain) was sequenced during a study of a mutant IDH1 vaccine in newly diagnosed glioma. Background on the study: Vaccination began 4-6 weeks post radiotherapy alone, or with temozolomide cycles. Patients were pretreated with radiotherapy, temozolomide, or both, mostly both.

V lost 4 bases to trimming and J lost 5 bases, with 14 bases between them. The CDR3 is made up of 14 amino acids. Germline-derived CDR1 and CDR2 are MNHEY and SMNVEV (reference sequence). This sample's time point: week 11, during vaccination. Every vaccination contained 300 ug of the mutant IDH1 20-mer peptide and was paired with topical imiquimod. Those who donated had recent WHO grade 3 or 4 IDH1-mutant, ATRX-lost astrocytomas. The method was immunoSEQ multiplex PCR; TCRdb's version includes in-frame clones alone and lacks a portion of them. The profile covers about 36,000 clones, with over 70% appearing a single time and less than 15% taken by the ten largest. About this clone itself: Its specificity is unknown.

This clonotype was sampled from a woman between 25 and 40 years old with glioma. Some clones in this sample may be carry-over from other donors' samples. The sequences come from peripheral blood mononuclear cells (PBMCs), collected from a glioma patient whose treatment included an IDH1 peptide vaccine. The chain links TRBV27 to TRBJ1-1; tentatively, D is TRBD1 (6 bases). The CDR3 spells CASSSQGERTEAFF. CDR3 sequence (DNA): TGTGCCAGCAGTTCACAGGGAGAGAGGACTGAAGCTTTCTTT.